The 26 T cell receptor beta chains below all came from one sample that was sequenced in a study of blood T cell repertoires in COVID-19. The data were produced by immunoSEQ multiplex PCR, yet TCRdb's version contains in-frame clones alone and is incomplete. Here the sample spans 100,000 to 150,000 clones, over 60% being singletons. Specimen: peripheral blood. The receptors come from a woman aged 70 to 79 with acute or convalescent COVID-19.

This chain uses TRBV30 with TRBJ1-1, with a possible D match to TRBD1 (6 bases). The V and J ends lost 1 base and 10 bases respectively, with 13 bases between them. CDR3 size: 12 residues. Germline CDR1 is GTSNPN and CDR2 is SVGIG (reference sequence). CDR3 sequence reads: CAWSEGGGPAFF. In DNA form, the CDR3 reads TGTGCCTGGAGTGAGGGGGGGGGACCAGCTTTCTTT.

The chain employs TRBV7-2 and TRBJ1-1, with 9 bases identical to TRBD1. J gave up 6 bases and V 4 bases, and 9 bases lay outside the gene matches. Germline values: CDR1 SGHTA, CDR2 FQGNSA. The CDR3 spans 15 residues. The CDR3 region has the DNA TGTGCCAGCAGCTCACGACGGGACAGGGCCGCTGAAGCTTTCTTT. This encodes CASSSRRDRAAEAFF.

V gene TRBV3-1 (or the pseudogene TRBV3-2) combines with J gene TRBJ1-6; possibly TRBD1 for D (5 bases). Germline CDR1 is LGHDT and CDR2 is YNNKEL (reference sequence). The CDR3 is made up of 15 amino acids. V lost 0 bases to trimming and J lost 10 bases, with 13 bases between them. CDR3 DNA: TGTGCCAGCAGCCAAGAGACAGCAAATGGCTCACCCCTCCACTTT. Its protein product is CASSQETANGSPLHF.

The CDR3 DNA follows: TGTGCCAGCAGCTTCCGGGCCAGCGGGACTGAAGCTTTCTTT. Amino acid sequence: CASSFRASGTEAFF. The gene calls are TRBV7-2 and TRBJ1-1; D ambiguous. Germline CDR1 reads SGHTA; CDR2 reads FQGNSA. V shed 3 bases and J shed 5 bases, with 13 bases lying between them. The CDR3 loop spans 14 amino acids. Complete variable domain (other parts from reference TRBV7-2 and TRBJ1-1): GAGVSQSPSNKVTEKGKDVELRCDPISGHTALYWYRQSLGQGLEFLIYFQGNSAPDKSGLPSDRFSAERTGGSVSTLTIQRTQQEDSAVYLCASSFRASGTEAFFGQGTRLTVV.

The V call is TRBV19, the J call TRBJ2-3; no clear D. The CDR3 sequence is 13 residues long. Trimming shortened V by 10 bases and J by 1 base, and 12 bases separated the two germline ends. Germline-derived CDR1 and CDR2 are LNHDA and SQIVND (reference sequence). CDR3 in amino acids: CATWPFGTDTQYF. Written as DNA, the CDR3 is TGTGCCACTTGGCCCTTCGGCACAGATACGCAGTATTTT.

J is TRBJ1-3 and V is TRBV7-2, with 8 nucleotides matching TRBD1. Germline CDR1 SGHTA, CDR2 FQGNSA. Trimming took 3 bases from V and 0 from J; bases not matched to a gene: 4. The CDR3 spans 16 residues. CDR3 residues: CASSFAGGPSGNTIYF. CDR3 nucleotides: TGTGCCAGCAGCTTTGCAGGGGGCCCCTCTGGAAACACCATATATTTT.

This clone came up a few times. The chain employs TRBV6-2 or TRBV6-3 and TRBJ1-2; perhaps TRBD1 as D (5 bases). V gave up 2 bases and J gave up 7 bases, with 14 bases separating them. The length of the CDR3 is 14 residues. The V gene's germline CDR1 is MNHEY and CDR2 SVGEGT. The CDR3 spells CASSYPQGVAGYTF. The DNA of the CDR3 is TGTGCCAGCAGTTACCCGCAGGGTGTGGCTGGCTACACCTTC.

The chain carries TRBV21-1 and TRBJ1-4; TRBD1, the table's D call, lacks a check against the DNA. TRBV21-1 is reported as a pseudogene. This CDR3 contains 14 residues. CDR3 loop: CASSKDRPNEKLFF. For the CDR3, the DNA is TGTGCCAGCAGCAAGGACAGGCCTAATGAAAAACTGTTTTTT.

In nucleotides, the CDR3 is TGCGCCAGCAGCCCAGCGGTCAGGAGCTCCTACGAGCAGTACTTC. Its protein is CASSPAVRSSYEQYF. The chain has TRBV4-1 and TRBJ2-7, with TRBD2 as a possible D gene (5 bases). Germline CDR1 MGHRA, CDR2 YSYEKL. This CDR3 region has 15 residues. With 4 bases removed from V and 0 bases from J, the gap between germline ends came to 13 bases.

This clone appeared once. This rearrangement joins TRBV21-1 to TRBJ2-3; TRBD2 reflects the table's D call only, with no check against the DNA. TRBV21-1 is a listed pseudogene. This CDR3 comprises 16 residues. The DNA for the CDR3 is TGTGCCAGCAGCAAAGGAGGCAGACCCTCCACAGATACGCAGTATTTT. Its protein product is CASSKGGRPSTDTQYF.

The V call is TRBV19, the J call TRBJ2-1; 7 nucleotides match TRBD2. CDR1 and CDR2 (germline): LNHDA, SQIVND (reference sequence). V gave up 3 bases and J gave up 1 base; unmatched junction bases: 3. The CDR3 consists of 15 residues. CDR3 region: CASSIGGGSYNEQFF. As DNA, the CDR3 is TGTGCCAGTAGTATCGGCGGGGGTTCCTACAATGAGCAGTTCTTC. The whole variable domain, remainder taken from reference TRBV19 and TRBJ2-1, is DGGITQSPKYLFRKEGQNVTLSCEQNLNHDAMYWYRQDPGQGLRLIYYSQIVNDFQKGDIAEGYSVSREKKESFPLTVTSAQKNPTAFYLCASSIGGGSYNEQFFGPGTRLTVL.

The CDR3 loop reads CASSEAVYQPQHF. For the CDR3, the DNA is TGTGCCAGCAGTGAAGCCGTGTATCAGCCCCAGCATTTT. V is TRBV6-1 and J is TRBJ1-5; D is unclear. The germline CDR1 and CDR2 sequences are MNHNS and SASEGT. Trimming left V 0 bases short and J 5 bases short, with 5 bases between. CDR3 length equals 13 residues.

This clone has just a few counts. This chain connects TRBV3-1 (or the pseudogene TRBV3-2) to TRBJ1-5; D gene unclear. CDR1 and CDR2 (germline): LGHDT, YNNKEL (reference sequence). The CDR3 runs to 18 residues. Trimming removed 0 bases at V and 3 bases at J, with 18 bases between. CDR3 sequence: CASSQDSGPQLSNQPQHF. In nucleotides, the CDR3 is TGTGCCAGCAGCCAAGATAGCGGACCTCAACTCTCCAATCAGCCCCAGCATTTT.

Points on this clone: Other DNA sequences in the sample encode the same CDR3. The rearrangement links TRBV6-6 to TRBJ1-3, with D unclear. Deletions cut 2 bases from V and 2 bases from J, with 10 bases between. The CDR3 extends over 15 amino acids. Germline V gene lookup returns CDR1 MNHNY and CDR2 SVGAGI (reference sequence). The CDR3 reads CASSYEGVTGNTIYF. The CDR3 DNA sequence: TGTGCCAGCAGTTACGAGGGAGTGACTGGAAACACCATATATTTT.

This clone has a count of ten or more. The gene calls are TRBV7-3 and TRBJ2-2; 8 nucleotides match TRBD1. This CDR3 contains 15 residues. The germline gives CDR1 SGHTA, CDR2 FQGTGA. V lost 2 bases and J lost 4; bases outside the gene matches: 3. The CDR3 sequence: CASSLLGQGTGELFF. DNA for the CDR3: TGTGCCAGCAGCTTATTAGGACAGGGCACCGGGGAGCTGTTTTTT.

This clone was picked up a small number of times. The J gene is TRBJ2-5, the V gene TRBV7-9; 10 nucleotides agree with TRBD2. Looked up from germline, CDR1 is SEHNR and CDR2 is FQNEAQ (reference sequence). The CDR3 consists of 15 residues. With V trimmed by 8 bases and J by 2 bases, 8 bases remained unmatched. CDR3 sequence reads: CASQRLAGMQETQYF. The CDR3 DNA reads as TGTGCCAGCCAAAGACTAGCGGGCATGCAAGAGACCCAGTACTTC.

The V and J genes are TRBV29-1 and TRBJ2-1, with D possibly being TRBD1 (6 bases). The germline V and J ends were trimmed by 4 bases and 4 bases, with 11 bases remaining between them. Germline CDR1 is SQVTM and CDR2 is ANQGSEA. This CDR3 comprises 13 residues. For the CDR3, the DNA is TGCAGCGTTGCGTGGACAGAATACAATGAGCAGTTCTTC. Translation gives CSVAWTEYNEQFF.

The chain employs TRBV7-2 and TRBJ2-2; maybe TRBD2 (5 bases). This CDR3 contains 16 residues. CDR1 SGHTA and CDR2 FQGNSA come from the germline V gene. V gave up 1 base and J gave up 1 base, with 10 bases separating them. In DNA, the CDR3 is TGTGCCAGCAGCTTAGGGCTAGCCCTGAACACCGGGGAGCTGTTTTTT. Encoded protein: CASSLGLALNTGELFF.

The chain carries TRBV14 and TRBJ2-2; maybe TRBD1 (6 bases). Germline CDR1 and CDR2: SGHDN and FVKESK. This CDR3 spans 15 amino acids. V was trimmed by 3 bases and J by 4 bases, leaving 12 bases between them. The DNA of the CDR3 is TGTGCCAGCAGCCAGGGGGCCTGGGGCACCGGGGAGCTGTTTTTT. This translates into CASSQGAWGTGELFF.

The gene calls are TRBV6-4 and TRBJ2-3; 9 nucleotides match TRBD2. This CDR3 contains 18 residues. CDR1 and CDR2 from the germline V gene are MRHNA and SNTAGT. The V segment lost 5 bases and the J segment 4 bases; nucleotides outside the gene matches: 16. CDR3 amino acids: CASSPRHRRGGPADTQYF. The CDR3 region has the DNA TGTGCCAGCAGTCCCCGACATCGGCGGGGGGGGCCGGCAGATACGCAGTATTTT.

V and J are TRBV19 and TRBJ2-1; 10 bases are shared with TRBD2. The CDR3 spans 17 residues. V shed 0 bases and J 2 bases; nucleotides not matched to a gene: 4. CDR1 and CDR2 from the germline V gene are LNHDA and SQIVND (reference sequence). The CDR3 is CASSIDSGTSAYNEQFF. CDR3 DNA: TGTGCCAGTAGTATAGACTCCGGGACTAGCGCCTACAATGAGCAGTTCTTC.

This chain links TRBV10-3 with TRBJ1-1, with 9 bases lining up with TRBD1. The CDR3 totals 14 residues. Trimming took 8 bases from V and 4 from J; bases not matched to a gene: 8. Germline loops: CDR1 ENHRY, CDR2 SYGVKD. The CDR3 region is CAIGGDRVGTEAFF. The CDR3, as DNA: TGTGCCATCGGGGGGGACAGGGTGGGCACTGAAGCTTTCTTT.

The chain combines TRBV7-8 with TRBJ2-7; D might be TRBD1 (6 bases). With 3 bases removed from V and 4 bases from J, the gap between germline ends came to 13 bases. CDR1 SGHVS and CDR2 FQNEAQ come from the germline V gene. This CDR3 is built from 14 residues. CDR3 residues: CASSLTGVPYEQYF. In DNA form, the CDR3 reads TGTGCCAGCAGCTTGACAGGCGTTCCGTACGAGCAGTACTTC.

In DNA, the CDR3 is TGTGCCAGCAGTTACTCGACAGAGAACACTGAAGCTTTCTTT. It translates to CASSYSTENTEAFF. This chain joins TRBV6-5 and TRBJ1-1; maybe TRBD1 (5 bases). V was shortened by 0 bases and J by 1 base, with 6 bases between the two germline ends. Germline loops: CDR1 MNHEY, CDR2 SVGAGI. This CDR3 region has 14 residues.

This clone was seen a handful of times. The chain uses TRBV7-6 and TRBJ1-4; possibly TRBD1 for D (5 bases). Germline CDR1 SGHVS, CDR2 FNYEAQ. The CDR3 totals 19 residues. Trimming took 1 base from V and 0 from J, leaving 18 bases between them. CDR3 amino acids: CASSLDGQGGLSTNEKLFF. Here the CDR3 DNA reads TGTGCCAGCAGCTTAGACGGGCAGGGAGGACTGTCAACTAATGAAAAACTGTTTTTT.

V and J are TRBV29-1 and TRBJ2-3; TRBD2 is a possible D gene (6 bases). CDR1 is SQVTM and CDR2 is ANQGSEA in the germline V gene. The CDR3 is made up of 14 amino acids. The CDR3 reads CTARGTRTPDTQYF. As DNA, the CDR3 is TGCACCGCTCGCGGGACTCGGACTCCGGATACGCAGTATTTT.